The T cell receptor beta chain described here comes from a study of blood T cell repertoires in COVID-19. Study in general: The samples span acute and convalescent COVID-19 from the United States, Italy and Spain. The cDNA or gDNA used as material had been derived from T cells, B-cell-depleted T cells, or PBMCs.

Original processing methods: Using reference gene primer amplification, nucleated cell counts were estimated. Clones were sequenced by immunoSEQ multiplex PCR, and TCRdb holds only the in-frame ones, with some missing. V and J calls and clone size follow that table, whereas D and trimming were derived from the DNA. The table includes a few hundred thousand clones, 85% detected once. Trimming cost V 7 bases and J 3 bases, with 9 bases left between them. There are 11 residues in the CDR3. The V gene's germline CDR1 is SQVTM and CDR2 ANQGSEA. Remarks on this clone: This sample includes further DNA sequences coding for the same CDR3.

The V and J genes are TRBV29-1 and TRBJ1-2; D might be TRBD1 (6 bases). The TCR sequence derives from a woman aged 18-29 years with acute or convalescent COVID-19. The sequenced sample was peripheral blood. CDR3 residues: CSANRDYGYTF. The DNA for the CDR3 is TGCAGCGCCAACAGGGACTATGGCTACACCTTC.